The source of this TCR beta chain is a study of cytomegalovirus exposure and HLA in healthy donors. On this clone itself: Its specificity is not known.

V was clipped by 0 bases and J by 7 bases; unmatched bases: 9. Germline assignment: CDR1 LNHNV and CDR2 YYDKDF (reference sequence). The CDR3 totals 19 residues. Study results and limitations: On later analysis, the bulk of CMV-associated TCR beta chains appeared to be HLA-restricted. A later analysis showed TCR association rates differing by HLA locus, peaking at DRB1 and lowest at HLA-C. It was reported in a later analysis that an Asian-associated ancestry cluster showed fewer N-insertions than the roughly 670-donor mean. TCR beta chain V- and J-gene trimming was linked, in a later analysis, to a missense variant in DCLRE1C.

PCR employed 60 Vbeta and 13 Jbeta primers. Produced via immunoSEQ multiplex PCR; TCRdb's table is partial and in-frame only. Recorded for this sample: tens of thousands of clones. Sequenced: PBMCs. The J gene is TRBJ2-4, the V gene TRBV15; 16 bases align to TRBD2. The TCR was taken from a female donor in good health and CMV-seropositive. The DNA of the CDR3 is TGTGCCACCAGCAGAGAGTCCGCCGGGACTAGCGGGGGGGTGAACATTCAGTACTTC. Its protein product is CATSRESAGTSGGVNIQYF.